This TCR beta chain was sequenced during a study of blood T cells in healthy people across ages. Per-sample yields of isolated PBMCs were at least 6 million. Combining a sample-barcoded 5' primer with a J-beta primer mix, a second PCR ran for roughly 7 to 12 cycles. Via MiXCR, TCRdb re-called the 5' RACE reads, giving one row per CDR3 protein. Of some 1.7 million distinct CDR3 sequences in the sample, about 28% were seen once. Whole-study results and caveats: Significant beta diversity loss was already apparent by age around 40, declining roughly linearly. Naive T cell percentage showed a strong correlation with the diversity of TCR beta. Since the PBMCs were unsorted, naive and antigen-experienced cells could not be conclusively compared.

This clonotype was observed at least ten times. No antigen is known for it. This CDR3 is 12 amino acids long. V lost 1 base and J 10 bases, leaving 8 bases between the germline ends. Germline loops: CDR1 LGHDT, CDR2 YNNKEL (reference sequence). The sequencing sample was made of blood. The chain joins TRBV3-1 to TRBJ2-1; no clear D. The clonotype comes from a woman aged 30 to 39 in good health. The CDR3 loop is CASSQGGTEQFF. DNA for the CDR3: TGTGCCAGCAGCCAAGGTGGAACAGAGCAGTTCTTC.